The 17 T cell receptor beta chains below were found in one sample sequenced in a study of brain T cells in children with intractable seizures. Time point denoted: blood from clinic visit 5 months post-surgery; TSC patient then seizure free. Data came from immunoSEQ multiplex PCR; TCRdb stores just in-frame clones and leaves some out. This sample has 340,000 or so clones, with 93% found just once. This specimen consisted of peripheral blood, obtained roughly 5 months after surgery. Receptors were obtained from a boy under three years old with tuberous sclerosis and intractable seizures.

On this clone itself: This same CDR3 is encoded by further DNA sequences in the sample. This chain connects TRBV3-1 (or the pseudogene TRBV3-2) to TRBJ1-5, with D possibly TRBD1 on 6 matching bases. With 2 bases removed from V and 7 bases from J, the gap between germline ends came to 12 bases. The germline V gene encodes CDR1 LGHDT and CDR2 YNNKEL (reference sequence). The CDR3 runs to 14 residues. The CDR3 nucleotides read TGTGCCAGCAGCCAAAACAGGGTGGGCCAGCCCCAGCATTTT. Its translation is CASSQNRVGQPQHF.

The chain links TRBV4-1 to TRBJ2-1; perhaps TRBD2 as D (6 bases). V was shortened by 1 base and J by 13 bases, with 17 bases between the two germline ends. This CDR3 region has 14 residues. Germline lookup yields CDR1 MGHRA and CDR2 YSYEKL. The CDR3 bases are TGCGCCAGCAGCCAAGTGGGCAGGGAGGAAGGACAGTTCTTC. The encoded protein is CASSQVGREEGQFF.

The chain carries TRBV30 and TRBJ1-2; possible D gene TRBD1, 6 bases. Trimming took 0 bases from V and 4 from J, leaving 9 bases between them. The CDR3 sequence is 13 residues long. Germline V gives CDR1 GTSNPN, CDR2 SVGIG (reference sequence). CDR3 nucleotides: TGTGCCTGGAGTGTAACAGGGCTCTATGGCTACACCTTC. This codes for CAWSVTGLYGYTF.

J is TRBJ2-5 and V is TRBV6-5; 8 nucleotides match TRBD1. This CDR3 region has 15 residues. V gave up 4 bases and J gave up 7 bases; unmatched junction bases: 11. Germline V gives CDR1 MNHEY, CDR2 SVGAGI. CDR3 protein: CASSSTGTGMGTQYF. Here the CDR3 DNA reads TGTGCCAGCAGTTCCACCGGGACAGGAATGGGGACCCAGTACTTC.

The chain links TRBV27 to TRBJ2-3; TRBD1 matches 9 bases. The CDR3 spans 15 residues. After removal of 3 bases from V and 2 bases from J, the junction contained 3 bases not matched to a gene. Germline values: CDR1 MNHEY, CDR2 SMNVEV (reference sequence). CDR3 nucleotide sequence: TGTGCCAGCAGTTTGACAGGGGGTTACACAGATACGCAGTATTTT. Amino acid sequence: CASSLTGGYTDTQYF.

The CDR3 DNA sequence: TGTGCCAGCAGCCCCACCAGGGAGGGCGAGGCTTTCTTT. It specifies CASSPTREGEAFF. The chain recombines TRBV5-4 with TRBJ1-1, with a tentative D call TRBD1 (5 bases). Germline lookup yields CDR1 SGHNT and CDR2 YYREEE (reference sequence). CDR3 size: 13 residues. Between the trimmed V and J ends, which lost 4 bases and 11 bases, there was a span of 18 bases.

This chain links TRBV5-1 with TRBJ2-7, with D possibly TRBD1 on 5 matching bases. Germline V gene data show CDR1 as SGHRS and CDR2 as YFSETQ. Trimming took 5 bases from V and 0 from J, leaving 15 bases between them. CDR3 size: 15 residues. CDR3 in amino acids: CASSSLGASSYEQYF. CDR3 DNA: TGCGCCAGCAGTTCCCTAGGGGCCAGCTCCTACGAGCAGTACTTC.

The chain carries TRBV12-3 or TRBV12-4 and TRBJ1-6; D is unresolved. The CDR3 has 12 amino acids. V was trimmed by 3 bases and J by 9 bases, leaving 6 bases between them. CDR3 DNA sequence: TGTGCCAGCAGTTTCCAATCTTCACCCCTCCACTTT. This encodes CASSFQSSPLHF.

DNA for the CDR3: TGTGCCAGCAGCTTCCGGACCGACTCCAGCTCCTATAATTCACCCCTCCACTTT. The encoded protein is CASSFRTDSSSYNSPLHF. The chain carries TRBV4-2 and TRBJ1-6; D is unresolved. The CDR3 has 18 amino acids. V was trimmed by 5 bases and J by 0 bases, leaving 17 bases between them. Germline lookup yields CDR1 LGHNA and CDR2 YNFKEQ.

This chain uses TRBV7-3 with TRBJ2-1, with TRBD2 identical over 11 bases. V shed 5 bases and J 7 bases; nucleotides not matched to a gene: 10. CDR1 and CDR2 from the germline V gene are SGHTA and FQGTGA. The CDR3 extends over 16 amino acids. CDR3 loop: CASSMTSGAGGNEQFF. DNA for the CDR3: TGTGCCAGCAGCATGACTAGCGGGGCCGGTGGGAATGAGCAGTTCTTC. The variable domain in full, with the rest retrieved from reference TRBV7-3 and TRBJ2-1, is GAGVSQTPSNKVTEKGKYVELRCDPISGHTALYWYRQSLGQGPEFLIYFQGTGAADDSGLPNDRFFAVRPEGSVSTLKIQRTERGDSAVYLCASSMTSGAGGNEQFFGPGTRLTVL.

This clone was detected only once. This chain links TRBV28 with TRBJ1-5; 7 bases agree with TRBD1. The V gene end was trimmed by 2 bases and the J gene end by 0 bases; junction bases not matched to a gene: 1. CDR3 size: 15 residues. The germline gives CDR1 MDHEN, CDR2 SYDVKM. CDR3 amino acids: CASSLTGDSNQPQHF. The CDR3, as DNA: TGTGCCAGCAGTTTAACAGGGGATAGCAATCAGCCCCAGCATTTT.

The gene calls are TRBV2 and TRBJ1-1, with unresolved D. V lost 1 base and J 4 bases, leaving 10 bases between the germline ends. CDR3 length: 14 amino acids. CDR1 and CDR2 from the germline V gene are SNHLY and FYNNEI. CDR3 DNA sequence: TGTGCCAGCAGTGAAGGCAGTCGGGGCACTGAAGCTTTCTTT. Its translation: CASSEGSRGTEAFF.

This rearrangement joins TRBV6-5 to TRBJ2-7, with D possibly being TRBD2 (6 bases). The V gene lost 7 bases and the J gene lost 5 bases, with 15 bases spanning the gap. There are 13 residues in the CDR3. Germline V CDR1 and CDR2: MNHEY, SVGAGI. CDR3 loop: CASIIGTAHEQYF. The CDR3 DNA sequence: TGTGCCAGCATCATCGGGACTGCCCACGAGCAGTACTTC.

The J gene is TRBJ2-2, the V gene TRBV12-3 or TRBV12-4; the D is unclear. The CDR3 spans 13 residues. Trimming took off 5 bases at V and 4 bases at J, with 8 bases between the two ends. In DNA, the CDR3 is TGTGCCAGCAGTCCCAGCAGCACCGGGGAGCTGTTTTTT. Protein: CASSPSSTGELFF.

A single count supports this clone. This chain connects TRBV11-2 to TRBJ1-1; 7 nucleotides match TRBD1. V shed 1 base, J shed 5 bases, and the junction held 13 bases outside the gene matches. Germline CDR1 and CDR2: SGHAT and FQNNGV. There are 17 residues in the CDR3. In DNA form, the CDR3 reads TGTGCCAGCAGCTTAGTCTCCTGGGGACAGAAAAGGACTGAAGCTTTCTTT. It codes for CASSLVSWGQKRTEAFF.

CDR3 sequence reads: CASRPSGDLHEQFF. CDR3 coding DNA: TGTGCCAGCAGACCTAGCGGGGACTTACATGAGCAGTTCTTC. The rearrangement links TRBV6-5 to TRBJ2-1, with 9 positions matching TRBD2. Trimming cost V 6 bases and J 8 bases; bases outside gene matches: 8. This CDR3 region has 14 residues. The germline V gene has CDR1 MNHEY and CDR2 SVGAGI.

This rearrangement joins TRBV19 to TRBJ2-7, with 7 bases matching TRBD1. This CDR3 is 12 amino acids long. In germline, CDR1 is LNHDA, CDR2 SQIVND (reference sequence). Trimming took 5 bases from V and 4 from J; bases not matched to a gene: 2. Here the CDR3 reads CASSSQGYEQYF. The CDR3 DNA sequence: TGTGCCAGTAGTTCACAGGGGTACGAGCAGTACTTC.